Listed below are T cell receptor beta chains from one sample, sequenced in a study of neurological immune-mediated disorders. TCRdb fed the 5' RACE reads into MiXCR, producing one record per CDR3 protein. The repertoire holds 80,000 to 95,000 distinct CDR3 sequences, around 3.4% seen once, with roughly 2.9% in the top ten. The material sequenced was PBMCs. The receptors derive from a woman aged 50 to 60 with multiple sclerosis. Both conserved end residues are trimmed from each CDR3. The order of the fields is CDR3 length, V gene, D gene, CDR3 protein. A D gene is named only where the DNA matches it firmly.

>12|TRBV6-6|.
ASSPPRLRDTQY
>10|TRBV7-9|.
ASSFGGSPLH
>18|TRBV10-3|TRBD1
AISGDRSLNSNLFNQPQH
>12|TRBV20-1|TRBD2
SAIAGGNTGELF
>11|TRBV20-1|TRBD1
SANRGSDYGYT
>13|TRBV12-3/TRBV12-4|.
ASTNRAGTNEKLF
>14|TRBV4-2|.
ASSQDRDLVGNEQF
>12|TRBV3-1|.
ASSAGASNTEAF
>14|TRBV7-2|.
ASSPGVGGRGYGYT
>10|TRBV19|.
ASSMDRETQY
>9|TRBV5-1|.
ASILAYEQY
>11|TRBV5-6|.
ASRSWGAYEQF
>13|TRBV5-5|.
ASSLRAGSVYGYT
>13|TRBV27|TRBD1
ASSQDRGPGNTIY
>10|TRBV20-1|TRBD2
SVSGGMNEQF